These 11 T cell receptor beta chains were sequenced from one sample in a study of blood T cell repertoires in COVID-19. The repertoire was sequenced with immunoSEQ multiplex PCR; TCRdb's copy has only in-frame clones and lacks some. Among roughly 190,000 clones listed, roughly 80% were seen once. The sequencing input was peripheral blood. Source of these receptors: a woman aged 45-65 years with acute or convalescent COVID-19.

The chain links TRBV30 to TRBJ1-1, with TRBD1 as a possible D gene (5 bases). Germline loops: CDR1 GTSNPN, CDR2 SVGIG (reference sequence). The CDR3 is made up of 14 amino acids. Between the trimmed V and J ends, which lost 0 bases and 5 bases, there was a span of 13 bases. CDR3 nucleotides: TGTGCCTGGAGTGTAGGTCAGGGAAGAACTGAAGCTTTCTTT. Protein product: CAWSVGQGRTEAFF.

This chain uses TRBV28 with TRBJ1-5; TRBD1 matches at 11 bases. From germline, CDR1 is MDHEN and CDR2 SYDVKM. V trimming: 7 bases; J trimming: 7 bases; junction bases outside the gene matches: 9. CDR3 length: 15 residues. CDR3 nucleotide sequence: TGTGCCAGCACCCGGACAGGGGGCCCATACCAGCCCCAGCATTTT. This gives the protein CASTRTGGPYQPQHF.

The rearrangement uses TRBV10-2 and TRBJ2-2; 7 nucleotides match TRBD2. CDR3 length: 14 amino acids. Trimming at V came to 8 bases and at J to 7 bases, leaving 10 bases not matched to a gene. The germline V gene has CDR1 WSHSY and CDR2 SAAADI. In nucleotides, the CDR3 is TGCGCCAGCCTTCTTGCGGGAGTAGGCGGGGAGCTGTTTTTT. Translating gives CASLLAGVGGELFF.

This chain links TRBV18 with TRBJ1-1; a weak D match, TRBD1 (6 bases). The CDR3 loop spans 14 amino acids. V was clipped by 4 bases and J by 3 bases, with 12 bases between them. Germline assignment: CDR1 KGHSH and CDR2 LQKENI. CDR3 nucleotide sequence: TGTGCCAGCTCACGACAGGCAGGAGACACTGAAGCTTTCTTT. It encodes CASSRQAGDTEAFF.

The DNA for the CDR3 is TGTGCCAGCAGTCGGGACTTATCAAGCACAGATACGCAGTATTTT. This gives the protein CASSRDLSSTDTQYF. This sequence joins TRBV6-4 and TRBJ2-3, with D possibly TRBD2 on 6 matching bases. The CDR3 is 15 residues long. Germline CDR1 MRHNA, CDR2 SNTAGT. The V end lost 5 bases, the J end lost 0 bases, and 12 bases lay between the germline ends.

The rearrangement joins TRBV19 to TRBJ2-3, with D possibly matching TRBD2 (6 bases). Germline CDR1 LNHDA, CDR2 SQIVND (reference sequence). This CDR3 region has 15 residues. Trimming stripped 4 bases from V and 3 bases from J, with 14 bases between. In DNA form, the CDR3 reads TGTGCCAGTAGTACTACTAGCTCCCGGACAGATACGCAGTATTTT. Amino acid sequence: CASSTTSSRTDTQYF.

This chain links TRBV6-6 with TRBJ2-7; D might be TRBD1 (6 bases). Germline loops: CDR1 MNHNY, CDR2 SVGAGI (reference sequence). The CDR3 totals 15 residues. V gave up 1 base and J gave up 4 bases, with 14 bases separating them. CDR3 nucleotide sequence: TGTGCCAGCAGTTACTTGGCAGGGGATATGTACGAGCAGTACTTC. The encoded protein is CASSYLAGDMYEQYF.

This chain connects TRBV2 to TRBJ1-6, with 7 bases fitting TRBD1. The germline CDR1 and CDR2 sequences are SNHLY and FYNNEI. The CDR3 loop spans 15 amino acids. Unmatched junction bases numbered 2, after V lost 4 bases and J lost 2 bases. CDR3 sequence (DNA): TGTGCCAGCAGTGGACAGGGAACCTATAATTCACCCCTCCACTTT. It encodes CASSGQGTYNSPLHF. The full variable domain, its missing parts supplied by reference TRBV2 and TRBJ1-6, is EPEVTQTPSHQVTQMGQEVILRCVPISNHLYFYWYRQILGQKVEFLVSFYNNEISEKSEIFDDQFSVERPDGSNFTLKIRSTKLEDSAMYFCASSGQGTYNSPLHFGNGTRLTVT.

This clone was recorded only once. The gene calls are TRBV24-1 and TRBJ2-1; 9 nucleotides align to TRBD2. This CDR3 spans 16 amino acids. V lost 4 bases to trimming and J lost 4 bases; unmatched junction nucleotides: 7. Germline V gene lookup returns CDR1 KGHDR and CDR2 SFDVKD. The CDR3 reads CATSEHLAGSYNEQFF. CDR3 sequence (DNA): TGTGCCACCAGTGAACATCTAGCGGGATCTTACAATGAGCAGTTCTTC.

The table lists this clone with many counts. CDR3 amino acids: CATSPSGRGSTDTQYF. The CDR3 DNA follows: TGTGCCACCAGTCCCTCGGGCAGGGGGTCCACAGATACGCAGTATTTT. The chain carries TRBV24-1 and TRBJ2-3; 7 nucleotides line up with TRBD1. After removal of 6 bases from V and 2 bases from J, the junction contained 10 bases not matched to a gene. The CDR3 has 16 amino acids. CDR1 and CDR2 from the germline V gene are KGHDR and SFDVKD.

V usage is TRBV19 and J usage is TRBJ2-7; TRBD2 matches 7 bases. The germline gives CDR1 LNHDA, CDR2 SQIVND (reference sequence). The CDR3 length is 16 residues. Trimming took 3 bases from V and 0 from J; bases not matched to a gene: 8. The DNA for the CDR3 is TGTGCCAGTAGTATGAGGGGCGGGAGAAGCTCCTACGAGCAGTACTTC. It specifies CASSMRGGRSSYEQYF. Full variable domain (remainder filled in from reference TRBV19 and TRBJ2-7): DGGITQSPKYLFRKEGQNVTLSCEQNLNHDAMYWYRQDPGQGLRLIYYSQIVNDFQKGDIAEGYSVSREKKESFPLTVTSAQKNPTAFYLCASSMRGGRSSYEQYFGPGTRLTVT.